These T cell receptor beta chains were read from a single sample in a study of cytomegalovirus exposure and HLA in healthy donors. Only in-frame clones appear in the TCRdb table, and some are missing; sequencing was by immunoSEQ multiplex PCR. The sample carries 130,000 to 150,000 clones, about 87% recorded once. The sample consisted of PBMCs. These receptors originate from a man between 18 and 35 years old in good health and CMV-seropositive. CDR3s include the opening cysteine and the closing phenylalanine or tryptophan. The D gene is left open where the match is weak. Clone size is shown for a subset of rows, as once, few, many or a class of expanded clone.

size	J	D	V	DNA	CDR3
.	TRBJ1-5	.	TRBV2	TGTGCCAGCAGTGCTGGCAGTTATAGCAATCAGCCCCAGCATTTT	CASSAGSYSNQPQHF
.	TRBJ2-3	.	TRBV10-3	TGTGCCATCAGCACCTACACAGATACGCAGTATTTT	CAISTYTDTQYF
.	TRBJ2-4	.	TRBV6-1	TGTGCCAGCGGGACTGAAGTGAACATTCAGTACTTC	CASGTEVNIQYF
.	TRBJ1-1	TRBD1	TRBV5-1	TGCGCCAGCAGCTTGGAGCCCCAGGGGGCACGGGGCACTGAAGCTTTCTTT	CASSLEPQGARGTEAFF
.	TRBJ2-1	TRBD1	TRBV5-6	TGTGCCAGCAGCCCAGGGACAGACGGGTGGGATGAGCAGTTCTTC	CASSPGTDGWDEQFF
once	TRBJ1-2	.	TRBV6-5	TGTGCCAGCAAACTAGGGGGGGCGGCTAACTATGGCTACACCTTC	CASKLGGAANYGYTF
.	TRBJ2-1	TRBD1	TRBV27	TGTGCCAGCAGTTTCCGGGACAGTCGAGAGCAGTTCTTC	CASSFRDSREQFF
.	TRBJ2-1	.	TRBV30	TGTGCCTGGAGTGAGCAGGTAAGCTCCTACAATGAGCAGTTCTTC	CAWSEQVSSYNEQFF
.	TRBJ2-1	.	TRBV19	TGTGCCAGTAGTATTCTGGCGGGGGCCTCCTACAATGAGCAGTTCTTC	CASSILAGASYNEQFF
.	TRBJ1-2	.	TRBV15	TGTGCCACCAGCGCAGGGTCCCAGGCGGCCTATGGCTACACCTTC	CATSAGSQAAYGYTF
.	TRBJ1-5	.	TRBV4-1	TGCGCCAGCAGCCAAGATGGGGAGTACAGATCTCAGCCCCAGCATTTT	CASSQDGEYRSQPQHF
.	TRBJ2-7	.	TRBV6-4	TGTGCCAGCAGTGACGTTGGTGGCACCCTCCCTGGCGAGCAGTACTTC	CASSDVGGTLPGEQYF
.	TRBJ2-2	.	TRBV7-9	TGTGCCAGCAGCACTCCTTTCTTCACCGGGGAGCTGTTTTTT	CASSTPFFTGELFF
.	TRBJ2-5	TRBD2	TRBV9	TGTGCCAGCAGCTCAACTAGCGGGGGAGAGACCCAGTACTTC	CASSSTSGGETQYF
.	TRBJ2-7	.	TRBV13	TGTGCCAGCAGCCTTGGCGGCGAGCAGTACTTC	CASSLGGEQYF
.	TRBJ2-7	TRBD2	TRBV5-4	TGTGCCAGCAGACTAGCGGGGGGGCCAGGCGAGCAGTACTTC	CASRLAGGPGEQYF
.	TRBJ1-2	TRBD1	TRBV2	TGTGCCAGCAGAACAGGACAGGCCTATGGCTACACCTTC	CASRTGQAYGYTF
few	TRBJ2-3	TRBD2	TRBV2	TGTGCCAGCAGTGAACTGCGGGGGGGCCGGGATACGCAGTATTTT	CASSELRGGRDTQYF
.	TRBJ2-7	TRBD1	TRBV7-9	TGTGCCAGCACCCCTTTGGGTGGGACAGGGGTCCACGAGCAGTACTTC	CASTPLGGTGVHEQYF
once	TRBJ2-2	TRBD1	TRBV11-3	TGTGCCAGCAGCCTATGGACAGGCGCGAACACCGGGGAGCTGTTTTTT	CASSLWTGANTGELFF
.	TRBJ2-3	.	TRBV30	TGTGCCTGGAGTGTACTCATCACGGATACGCAGTATTTT	CAWSVLITDTQYF
once	TRBJ2-1	TRBD1	TRBV5-4	TGTGCCAGCAGCTACCGACAGGGGGCGCGGAATGAGCAGTTCTTC	CASSYRQGARNEQFF
.	TRBJ1-2	.	TRBV6-5	TGTGCCAGCAGTTACCAGGAGGACTATGGCTACACCTTC	CASSYQEDYGYTF
.	TRBJ2-2	TRBD1	TRBV27	TGTGCCAGCAGTTTGCTTCTAGGACAGGGGATTACCGGGGAGCTGTTTTTT	CASSLLLGQGITGELFF
few	TRBJ1-2	.	TRBV7-6	TGTGCCAGCAGTCCCCGGGGTCAAGGGTACGGTGGCTACACCTTC	CASSPRGQGYGGYTF
.	TRBJ2-5	.	TRBV30	TGTGCCTGGGGCCTGCAAGAGACCCAGTACTTC	CAWGLQETQYF
.	TRBJ1-1	TRBD1	TRBV5-4	TGTGCCAGCAGCCAGGGACAGGGGGCGCGGATAGGTGCTTTCTTT	CASSQGQGARIGAFF
.	TRBJ2-3	TRBD1	TRBV6-4	TGTGCCAGCAGCGCACAGGGGGCAGATACGCAGTATTTT	CASSAQGADTQYF
.	TRBJ2-5	.	TRBV7-9	TGTGCCAGCAGCTTATCGGTGGTAAGGGGGGAGACCCAGTACTTC	CASSLSVVRGETQYF
.	TRBJ2-1	TRBD2	TRBV14	TGTGCCAGCAGCCCAGGGACTAGGAACTACAATGAGCAGTTCTTC	CASSPGTRNYNEQFF
.	TRBJ1-2	.	TRBV18	TGTGCCAGCTCACCTCTCGGGGGAACCGCTAACTATGGCTACACCTTC	CASSPLGGTANYGYTF
.	TRBJ2-7	.	TRBV5-4	TGTGCCAGCAGCCCATACGGGAGCTCCTACGAGCAGTACTTC	CASSPYGSSYEQYF
.	TRBJ2-7	TRBD1	TRBV27	TGTGCCAGCAGTTTAGGGACAGGGGACTCCTACGAGCAGTACTTC	CASSLGTGDSYEQYF
.	TRBJ2-3	TRBD1	TRBV5-1	TGCGCCAGCAGCACCGGACAGGGCCAGACAGATACGCAGTATTTT	CASSTGQGQTDTQYF
.	TRBJ1-3	.	TRBV5-6	TGTGCCAGCAGCTTACGGGGGGCTTTCTCTGGAAACACCATATATTTT	CASSLRGAFSGNTIYF
.	TRBJ2-2	.	TRBV2	TGTGCCAGCGCGCAGGGGAACACCGGGGAGCTGTTTTTT	CASAQGNTGELFF
.	TRBJ2-7	TRBD1	TRBV18	TGTGCCAGCTCACCGGGGACAGGGGGATGGTACGAGCAGTACTTC	CASSPGTGGWYEQYF
.	TRBJ2-1	.	TRBV5-4	TGTGCCAGCAGCTTATTAGCGTCGAGCTCCTACAATGAGCAGTTCTTC	CASSLLASSSYNEQFF
.	TRBJ1-2	TRBD1	TRBV7-4	TGTGCCAGCAGCTTAAAGGGGGCCCAGAGAGATGGCTACACCTTC	CASSLKGAQRDGYTF
.	TRBJ1-5	.	TRBV27	TGTGCCAGCAGCCGGGGGATCCTTGAGGGCAATCAGCCCCAGCATTTT	CASSRGILEGNQPQHF
.	TRBJ2-5	.	TRBV30	TGTGCCTCAAATGGCTACCAAGAGACCCAGTACTTC	CASNGYQETQYF
.	TRBJ1-2	.	TRBV30	TGTGCCTGGACCCCCGATGGGGGCGGCTATGGCTACACCTTC	CAWTPDGGGYGYTF
.	TRBJ1-1	TRBD1	TRBV29-1	TGCAGCGTGGCATGGGGGACAGGGAAATTGAACACTGAAGCTTTCTTT	CSVAWGTGKLNTEAFF
once	TRBJ2-1	TRBD2	TRBV2	TGTGCCAGCAGTGGGGGACTAGCGGAGGTGTACAATGAGCAGTTCTTC	CASSGGLAEVYNEQFF
once	TRBJ1-2	.	TRBV7-9	TGTGCCAGCAGCTCCTCCAGTGAGGTCTATGGCTACACCTTC	CASSSSSEVYGYTF
.	TRBJ2-5	TRBD2	TRBV9	TGTGCCAGCAGCGTAGCGGGCCGAGCGGGAGAAGAGACCCAGTACTTC	CASSVAGRAGEETQYF
.	TRBJ2-3	.	TRBV7-9	TGTGCCAGCAGCTCGCCAACCGGGGATACGCAGTATTTT	CASSSPTGDTQYF
.	TRBJ2-2	.	TRBV27	TGTGCCAGCAGTCTTAAGGCGTCAGGGGGGTCCGGGGAGCTGTTTTTT	CASSLKASGGSGELFF
.	TRBJ2-7	TRBD1	TRBV7-9	TGTGCCAGCAGCCCACAGGGGAAGTACGAGCAGTACTTC	CASSPQGKYEQYF
.	TRBJ2-1	TRBD1	TRBV4-2	TGTGCCAGCACCGAGGGGGCCCGCAGTGAGCAGTTCTTC	CASTEGARSEQFF